The present TCR beta chain was sequenced within a study of OX40 agonist ivuxolimab in advanced cancers. The wider study: Subjects had a mean age of about 65 years, with a range of roughly 23 to 80; roughly 83% were male. Three patients, one with hepatocellular carcinoma and two with cutaneous melanoma, responded partially. Study results and caveats: Among T cells, CD8+ cells averaged more expanded clones than CD4+ cells.

Some clones are missing from TCRdb's copy, which holds only in-frame ones; the method was immunoSEQ multiplex PCR. Seen here are about 130,000 clones, 90% observed once, and the top ten hold roughly 0.99%. This clone came up once. Its antigen remains unknown. The V gene's germline CDR1 is KGHSH and CDR2 LQKENI. V was trimmed by 2 bases and J by 3 bases, leaving 10 bases between them. The CDR3 covers 14 residues. This clonotype was sampled from an adult with an advanced solid tumor such as melanoma, head and neck, liver or kidney cancer. This sample comprised CD4+ or CD8+ T cells sorted from blood, obtained in a trial of the OX40 agonist ivuxolimab. The chain uses TRBV18 and TRBJ1-2; the D gene is possibly TRBD1 (6 bases). CDR3 region: CASSPSRGDYGYTF. CDR3 in DNA: TGTGCCAGCTCACCATCCAGGGGCGACTATGGCTACACCTTC.